The clone carrying this T cell receptor (beta chain) appeared a few times. V was cut by 8 bases and J by 2 bases, with 17 bases left in between. This CDR3 has 15 residues. In germline, CDR1 is SNHLY, CDR2 FYNNEI. The record originates from a study of molecular identifiers for immune sequencing clone quantification. Using its own MiXCR run on the PCR reads, TCRdb lists one record per CDR3 protein. The sample lists more than 250,000 distinct CDR3 sequences, over 20% seen once, with 0.7% to 0.9% in the top ten. Sequenced sample: naive CD8+ T cells from blood, with Jurkat cell RNA spiked in. Specified subset: FACS-sorted CD8+CD4-CCR7+CD45RA+ naive T cells. The TCR sequence derives from a human donor in good health. Some libraries in this study had Jurkat cell RNA spiked in. The chain uses TRBV2 and TRBJ2-3; either TRBD1 or TRBD2 may supply D (6 bases each). The DNA of the CDR3 is TGTGCCAGCGTGGAGGGGCAGGGACACACAGATACGCAGTATTTT. Its translation: CASVEGQGHTDTQYF.